A selection of T cell receptor beta chains follows, all from one sample in a study of T cell responses to AZD1222 COVID-19 vaccine. Some clones are missing from TCRdb's copy, which holds only in-frame ones; the method was immunoSEQ multiplex PCR. In the table there are 95,000 to 150,000 clones, over 75% of which are singletons. The sample here was peripheral blood, taken 28 days after the second dose of the MenACWY control vaccine. The source of these receptors is an adult who received the MenACWY meningococcal vaccine as a control. The CDR3 runs from the conserved cysteine through the conserved F or W. Fields, in order: V gene, J gene, D gene, clone size, CDR3 DNA, CDR3 protein. The D gene is left open where the match is weak. Clone size appears in some rows only: once, few, many, or a class for an expanded clone.

>TRBV2|TRBJ2-3|TRBD2|NA
TGTGCCAGCAGTGACGGGGGGGAGATTAGCACAGATACGCAGTATTTT
CASSDGGEISTDTQYF
>TRBV28|TRBJ2-1|TRBD2|NA
TGTGCCAGCAGTCTAGCGGGAGAGTGGCATGAGCAGTTCTTC
CASSLAGEWHEQFF
>TRBV27|TRBJ1-1|NA|NA
TGTGCCAGCAGTTTCTATCAGGGGAGTATGGCTTTCTTT
CASSFYQGSMAFF
>TRBV7-8|TRBJ2-1|NA|NA
TGTGCCAGCAGTTTACAGGGACGATACAATGAGCAGTTCTTC
CASSLQGRYNEQFF
>TRBV3-1/TRBV3-2|TRBJ2-2|TRBD2|NA
TGTGCCAGCAGCCCACGGGCTAGCGGGGGGGCTTCCGGGGAGCTGTTTTTT
CASSPRASGGASGELFF
>TRBV4-1|TRBJ2-4|NA|NA
TGCGCCAGCAGCCAAGAGGGAGGTGGCGGAAGTAGGAACATTCAGTACTTC
CASSQEGGGGSRNIQYF
>TRBV11-2|TRBJ2-4|NA|NA
TGTGCCAGCAGCTTGGCCGGGAAAAAAAACATTCAGTACTTC
CASSLAGKKNIQYF
>TRBV7-2|TRBJ1-2|TRBD1|NA
TGTGCCAGCAGCTTAGTGGCGGGACAGGGGTCGAATGGCTACACCTTC
CASSLVAGQGSNGYTF
>TRBV27|TRBJ2-7|NA|NA
TGTGCCAGCAGTTTAGGGACGGCCTCCTACGAGCAGTACTTC
CASSLGTASYEQYF
>TRBV20-1|TRBJ1-1|NA|few
TGCAGTGCTAGTAAGGGGGGCACTGAAGCTTTCTTT
CSASKGGTEAFF
>TRBV6-5|TRBJ1-3|TRBD1|NA
TGTGCCAGCACCAAGGACAGGGCTGGAAACACCATATATTTT
CASTKDRAGNTIYF
>TRBV15|TRBJ1-4|TRBD1|NA
TGTGCCACCAGCCCCTCGGGACAGTCTAATGAAAAACTGTTTTTT
CATSPSGQSNEKLFF
>TRBV7-9|TRBJ2-1|TRBD2|NA
TGTGCCAGCAGCCCGACTAGCGGGAGCTCCTACAATGAGCAGTTCTTC
CASSPTSGSSYNEQFF
>TRBV19|TRBJ1-3|NA|NA
TGTGCCAGTAGAGGGGGGCTTAGCTCTGGAAACACCATATATTTT
CASRGGLSSGNTIYF
>TRBV30|TRBJ1-4|NA|NA
TGTGCCTGGAGTGGGGACTTGAATGAAAAACTGTTTTTT
CAWSGDLNEKLFF
>TRBV28|TRBJ1-2|TRBD1|NA
TGTGCCAGCACGGACAGGGTCTATGGCTACACCTTC
CASTDRVYGYTF
>TRBV28|TRBJ1-1|NA|NA
TGTGCCAGCACCCTGGGGTACACTGAAGCTTTCTTT
CASTLGYTEAFF
>TRBV11-2|TRBJ2-1|TRBD2|few
TGTGCCAGCAGAGCAGCCCTAGCGGGGGACCTCTACAATGAGCAGTTCTTC
CASRAALAGDLYNEQFF
>TRBV6-5|TRBJ2-3|NA|NA
TGTGCCAGCAGTTACCCCCCCGGGGATACGCAGTATTTT
CASSYPPGDTQYF
>TRBV7-9|TRBJ2-1|NA|NA
TGTGCCAGCAGCCTCAGCCCCGGGGCAGGCAATGAGCAGTTCTTC
CASSLSPGAGNEQFF
>TRBV5-5|TRBJ2-1|TRBD2|NA
TGTGCCAGCAGCTTGGGACTAGCGGGAGGAACGGAGCAGTTCTTC
CASSLGLAGGTEQFF